This passage covers 17 T cell receptor beta chains from one sample sequenced in a study of T cell responses to AZD1222 COVID-19 vaccine. The protocol was immunoSEQ multiplex PCR, while the TCRdb copy is restricted to in-frame clones and leaves out a portion. The table has tens of thousands of clones, about 93% seen once; the top ten hold roughly 4.3%. The input for sequencing was peripheral blood, taken on day 0 of MenACWY control vaccination. Source of these receptors: an adult in good health.

A few counts support this clone. The chain links TRBV10-2 to TRBJ1-2; 9 bases agree with TRBD1. CDR3 size: 13 residues. Trimming at V came to 4 bases and at J to 6 bases, leaving 3 bases not matched to a gene. Germline CDR1 and CDR2: WSHSY and SAAADI. The CDR3 DNA reads TGCGCCAGCAGTGTGACAGGGGGGGATGGCTACACCTTC. Translation: CASSVTGGDGYTF.

The chain employs TRBV12-5 and TRBJ2-1; 7 bases line up with TRBD2. V lost 9 bases, J lost 9 bases, and 5 bases stayed unmatched. CDR1 and CDR2 (germline): LGHNT, FRNRAP. The CDR3 consists of 11 residues. DNA for the CDR3: TGTGCTAGCGGGGACTATGGTGAGCAGTTCTTC. Protein: CASGDYGEQFF.

This rearrangement joins TRBV27 to TRBJ2-1; D assignment may be TRBD1 or TRBD2 (5 bases each). Germline loops: CDR1 MNHEY, CDR2 SMNVEV (reference sequence). The ends were cut back, 7 bases at V and 2 bases at J, with 21 bases in the middle. This CDR3 has 17 amino acids. The CDR3 spells CASIGRGPGQAYNEQFF. The CDR3 bases are TGTGCCAGCATTGGCCGGGGACCGGGGCAAGCCTACAATGAGCAGTTCTTC.

V and J are TRBV6-5 and TRBJ1-1; the D gene is possibly TRBD1 (5 bases). Per germline, CDR1 MNHEY and CDR2 SVGAGI. This CDR3 is built from 14 residues. The germline V and J ends were trimmed by 6 bases and 5 bases, with 16 bases remaining between them. The CDR3 protein is CASRNGGWRTEAFF. CDR3 bases: TGTGCCAGCAGGAACGGGGGTTGGCGGACTGAAGCTTTCTTT.

The V call is TRBV14, the J call TRBJ1-5, with a possible D match to TRBD1 (5 bases). The germline V gene encodes CDR1 SGHDN and CDR2 FVKESK. The CDR3 has 13 amino acids. V was cut by 4 bases and J by 4 bases, with 8 bases left in between. The CDR3 DNA follows: TGTGCCAGCAGCCGGCAGGGAAATCAGCCCCAGCATTTT. It is translated as CASSRQGNQPQHF.

The V call is TRBV11-2, the J call TRBJ1-1, with TRBD1 as a possible D gene (5 bases). Trimming took off 5 bases at V and 5 bases at J, with 15 bases between the two ends. CDR1 is SGHAT, CDR2 FQNNGV, per germline. The CDR3 totals 14 residues. The CDR3 nucleotides are TGTGCCAGCAGCCGCACAGGAGCGGGGACTGAAGCTTTCTTT. Its translation: CASSRTGAGTEAFF.

This rearrangement joins TRBV9 to TRBJ2-1; 7 bases line up with TRBD2. This CDR3 is built from 13 residues. J lost 8 bases, V lost 3 bases, and 5 bases had no gene match. Germline values: CDR1 SGDLS, CDR2 YYNGEE. The CDR3 is CASSEGLVDEQFF. The DNA for the CDR3 is TGTGCCAGCAGCGAAGGACTAGTCGATGAGCAGTTCTTC.

V is TRBV7-9 and J is TRBJ2-6, with no clear D. Trimming took 8 bases from V and 4 from J, leaving 9 bases between them. Per the germline V gene, CDR1 is SEHNR and CDR2 is FQNEAQ (reference sequence). The CDR3 covers 13 residues. The CDR3 DNA reads TGTGCCAGCGCTTCATCGGGGGCCAACGTCCTGACTTTC. Translated, it gives CASASSGANVLTF.

The J gene is TRBJ2-2, the V gene TRBV7-2; 7 bases map to TRBD1. The CDR3 totals 16 residues. V was clipped by 0 bases and J by 6 bases; unmatched bases: 7. Per germline, CDR1 SGHTA and CDR2 FQGNSA. The chain's CDR3 is CASSLADRPWAGELFF. CDR3 DNA: TGTGCCAGCAGCTTAGCGGACAGGCCCTGGGCCGGGGAGCTGTTTTTT.

The sample holds one count of this clone. CDR3 sequence (DNA): TGTGCCAGCAGCCCGGGGGGCCCTAATCAGCCCCAGCATTTT. Protein: CASSPGGPNQPQHF. V usage is TRBV2 and J usage is TRBJ1-5; D perhaps matches TRBD1 (6 bases). The CDR3 runs to 14 residues. V was cut by 6 bases and J by 4 bases, with 13 bases left in between. Germline CDR1 SNHLY, CDR2 FYNNEI.

This chain joins TRBV5-4 and TRBJ2-5, with 8 bases lining up with TRBD2. CDR1 and CDR2 (germline): SGHNT, YYREEE (reference sequence). This CDR3 has 13 amino acids. Trimming removed 5 bases from V and 3 bases from J; junction bases left unmatched: 3. As DNA, the CDR3 is TGTGCCAGCAGTACTAGCGGAGAAGAGACCCAGTACTTC. Translation gives CASSTSGEETQYF.

In DNA, the CDR3 is TGTGCCAGCAGTTTACATGAAGCGCCAGATACGCAGTATTTT. Translating it yields CASSLHEAPDTQYF. The rearrangement joins TRBV27 to TRBJ2-3; the D is unclear. Germline V lookup: CDR1 MNHEY, CDR2 SMNVEV (reference sequence). V shed 2 bases and J shed 4 bases, with 10 bases lying between them. The CDR3 has 14 residues.

This sequence joins TRBV28 and TRBJ1-1; no clear D. This CDR3 is built from 12 residues. V was clipped by 6 bases and J by 0 bases, with 5 bases between them. Germline assignment: CDR1 MDHEN and CDR2 SYDVKM. The CDR3 loop reads CASSRVNTEAFF. CDR3 nucleotides: TGTGCCAGCAGCCGGGTGAACACTGAAGCTTTCTTT.

V and J are TRBV10-3 and TRBJ1-2; 9 nucleotides agree with TRBD1. V was pared by 4 bases and J by 2 bases, with 2 bases of the junction left unmatched. The CDR3 extends over 14 amino acids. Germline V gene sequence: CDR1 ENHRY, CDR2 SYGVKD. Here the CDR3 reads CAISGGQGNYGYTF. Written as DNA, the CDR3 is TGTGCCATCAGTGGGGGACAGGGAAACTATGGCTACACCTTC.

This sequence joins TRBV6-4 and TRBJ2-1; a weak D match, TRBD1 (6 bases). Trimming took off 2 bases at V and 9 bases at J, with 14 bases between the two ends. Germline-derived CDR1 and CDR2 are MRHNA and SNTAGT. This CDR3 has 14 amino acids. The CDR3 region is CASSDGNRVTEQFF. Here the CDR3 DNA reads TGTGCCAGCAGTGACGGAAACAGGGTCACTGAGCAGTTCTTC.

The chain couples TRBV27 to TRBJ1-2, with 9 bases identical to TRBD1. The CDR3 is made up of 12 amino acids. V lost 6 bases and J lost 6; bases outside the gene matches: 2. The germline gives CDR1 MNHEY, CDR2 SMNVEV (reference sequence). In DNA, the CDR3 is TGTGCCAGCAGACGGACAGGGGATGGCTACACCTTC. This sequence encodes CASRRTGDGYTF.

V gene TRBV2 combines with J gene TRBJ2-5; D possibly corresponds to TRBD2 (6 bases). Germline V gene data show CDR1 as SNHLY and CDR2 as FYNNEI. The CDR3 totals 13 residues. V dropped 4 bases and J dropped 5 bases, with 11 bases sitting between them. The CDR3 nucleotides read TGTGCCAGCAGTGGGCAGCGGGCGGAGACCCAGTACTTC. Amino acid sequence: CASSGQRAETQYF.